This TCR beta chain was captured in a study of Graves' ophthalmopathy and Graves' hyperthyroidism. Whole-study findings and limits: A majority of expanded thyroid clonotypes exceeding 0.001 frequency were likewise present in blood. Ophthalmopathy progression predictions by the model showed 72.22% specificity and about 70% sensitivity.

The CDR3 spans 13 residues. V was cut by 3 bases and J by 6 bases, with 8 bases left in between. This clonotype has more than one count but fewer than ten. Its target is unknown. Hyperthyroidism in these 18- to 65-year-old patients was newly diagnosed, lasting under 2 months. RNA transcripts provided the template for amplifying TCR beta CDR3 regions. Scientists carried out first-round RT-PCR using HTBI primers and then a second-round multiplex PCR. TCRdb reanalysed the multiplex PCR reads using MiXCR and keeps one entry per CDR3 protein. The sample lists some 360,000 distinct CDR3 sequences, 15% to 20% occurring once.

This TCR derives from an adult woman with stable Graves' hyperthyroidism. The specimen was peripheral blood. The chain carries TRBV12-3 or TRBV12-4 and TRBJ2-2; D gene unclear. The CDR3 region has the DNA TGTGCCAGCAGTTTCGTCGAAGCCGGGGAGCTGTTTTTT. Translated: CASSFVEAGELFF.